These T cell receptor beta chains were read from a single sample in a study of cytomegalovirus exposure and HLA in healthy donors. Assay used: immunoSEQ multiplex PCR; TCRdb lists only in-frame clones, some missing. This table has about 89,000 clones, approximately 77% appearing once. The sequenced sample was PBMCs. Every receptor here comes from a man aged 25-45 years in good health and CMV-seronegative. CDR3s include the opening cysteine and the closing phenylalanine or tryptophan. The D gene is left open where the match is weak. Size values are once, few and many counts, or a class for expanded clones, and some rows have none.

v_gene	abundance	d_gene	j_gene	CDR3nt	CDR3aa
TRBV2	NA	NA	TRBJ2-7	TGTGCCAGCGGAGTAGACCACGAGCAGTACTTC	CASGVDHEQYF
TRBV7-6	NA	NA	TRBJ2-5	TGTGCCAGCAGCCCACGTCTTATTCGGGGGTACCAAGAGACCCAGTACTTC	CASSPRLIRGYQETQYF
TRBV6-5	NA	TRBD1	TRBJ1-6	TGTGCCAGCAGTTACTCGGCAGGGGGCGGTTCACCCCTCCACTTT	CASSYSAGGGSPLHF
TRBV9	NA	TRBD2	TRBJ2-7	TGTGCCAGCAGCGTAGGGCCTAGCGGGAGCTACGAGCAGTACTTC	CASSVGPSGSYEQYF
TRBV6-1	NA	NA	TRBJ1-4	TGTGCCAGCAGTTCCCGCCGGGAAGAAAAACTGTTTTTT	CASSSRREEKLFF
TRBV11-2	NA	TRBD1	TRBJ1-2	TGTGCCAGCAGCTTAGCCGCCGGGACAGGGAACTATGGCTACACCTTC	CASSLAAGTGNYGYTF
TRBV11-3	NA	NA	TRBJ2-2	TGTGCCAGCAGCTTAGATGGTGGTGGTAGCTTAAACACCGGGGAGCTGTTTTTT	CASSLDGGGSLNTGELFF
TRBV7-6	NA	NA	TRBJ1-4	TGTGCCAGCAGCAAACGGTCAGGGGCTGAAAAACTGTTTTTT	CASSKRSGAEKLFF
TRBV30	NA	TRBD2	TRBJ2-1	TGTGCCTGGAGTGTAGACGAGCGGGAACCACGCTCCTACAATGAGCAGTTCTTC	CAWSVDEREPRSYNEQFF
TRBV19	NA	TRBD1	TRBJ1-1	TGTGCCAGTAGCCGGTGGGACAGGGGGTCTGAAGCTTTCTTT	CASSRWDRGSEAFF
TRBV9	once	TRBD2	TRBJ2-5	TGTGCCAGCAGCGTAGGCGGGAGGCCGTCCGAGACCCAGTACTTC	CASSVGGRPSETQYF
TRBV27	NA	TRBD1	TRBJ2-1	TGTGCCAGCAGTCACGGGACAGACAATGAGCAGTTCTTC	CASSHGTDNEQFF
TRBV9	NA	NA	TRBJ2-7	TGTGCCAGCAGCCCAACCCGCGGGAACTTGAACGAGCAGTACTTC	CASSPTRGNLNEQYF
TRBV30	NA	NA	TRBJ1-3	TGTGCCTGGAGTGCGGGAACTGGAAACACCATATATTTT	CAWSAGTGNTIYF